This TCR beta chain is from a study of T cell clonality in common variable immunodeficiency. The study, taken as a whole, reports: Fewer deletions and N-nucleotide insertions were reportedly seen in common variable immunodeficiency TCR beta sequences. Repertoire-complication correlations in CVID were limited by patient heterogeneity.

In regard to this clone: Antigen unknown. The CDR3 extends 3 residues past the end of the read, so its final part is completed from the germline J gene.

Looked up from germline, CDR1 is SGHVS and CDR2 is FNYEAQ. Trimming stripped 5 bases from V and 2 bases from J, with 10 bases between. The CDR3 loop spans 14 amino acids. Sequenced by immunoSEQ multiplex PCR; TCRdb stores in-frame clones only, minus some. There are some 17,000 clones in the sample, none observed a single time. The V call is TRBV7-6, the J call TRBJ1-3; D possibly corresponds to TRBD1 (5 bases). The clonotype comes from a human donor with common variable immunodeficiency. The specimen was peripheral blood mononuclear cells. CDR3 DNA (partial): TGTGCCAGCAGCCCAGGGTCCCCTGGAAACACC. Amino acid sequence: CASSPGSPGNT. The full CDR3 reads CASSPGSPGNTIYF.